These 26 T cell receptor beta chains were sequenced from one sample in a study of cytomegalovirus exposure and HLA in healthy donors. Primers: 60 Vbeta forward and 13 Jbeta reverse. Using immunoSEQ multiplex PCR, the repertoire was profiled, and TCRdb retains in-frame clones only, with some absent. Of roughly 190,000 clones listed, roughly 77% are singletons. The specimen sequenced was PBMCs. All receptors derive from a woman aged 45-59 years in good health and CMV-seronegative.

This chain links TRBV7-2 with TRBJ1-2; D may be TRBD1 (6 bases). The V gene lost 7 bases and the J gene lost 2 bases, with 14 bases spanning the gap. The CDR3 contains 14 residues. Looked up from germline, CDR1 is SGHTA and CDR2 is FQGNSA. CDR3 in amino acids: CASTTHRENYGYTF. The CDR3 DNA reads as TGTGCCAGCACCACTCACAGGGAGAACTATGGCTACACCTTC.

The chain couples TRBV6-1 to TRBJ2-7; D might be TRBD1 (5 bases). Germline lookup yields CDR1 MNHNS and CDR2 SASEGT. The CDR3 consists of 13 residues. The V and J ends lost 0 bases and 5 bases respectively, with 8 bases between them. The CDR3 loop is CASSEARVDEQYF. In nucleotides, the CDR3 is TGTGCCAGCAGTGAAGCCAGGGTGGACGAGCAGTACTTC.

J is TRBJ2-3 and V is TRBV7-9; 7 nucleotides match TRBD2. The CDR3 totals 15 residues. Germline V CDR1 and CDR2: SEHNR, FQNEAQ (reference sequence). After removal of 4 bases from V and 0 bases from J, the junction contained 4 bases not matched to a gene. The CDR3 reads CASSSSSGSTDTQYF. CDR3 nucleotide sequence: TGTGCCAGCAGCTCCTCTAGCGGTAGCACAGATACGCAGTATTTT.

The chain uses TRBV10-2 and TRBJ2-5; TRBD1 might be the D (6 bases). V was trimmed by 6 bases and J by 4 bases, leaving 9 bases between them. CDR3 length equals 12 residues. The V gene's germline CDR1 is WSHSY and CDR2 SAAADI. CDR3 coding DNA: TGCGCCAGCAGCCCAGGGGCAGAGACCCAGTACTTC. Translating gives CASSPGAETQYF.

The CDR3 DNA reads as TGTGCCAGCAGCAATGGGAGGGTCAACGTCCTGACTTTC. Protein: CASSNGRVNVLTF. The J gene is TRBJ2-6, the V gene TRBV21-1; no DNA check was done on the table's D call, TRBD2. TRBV21-1 is assigned pseudogene status. This CDR3 is built from 13 residues.

The chain combines TRBV7-2 with TRBJ2-6; D is unresolved. This CDR3 has 16 residues. Looked up from germline, CDR1 is SGHTA and CDR2 is FQGNSA. V lost 1 base and J 2 bases, leaving 9 bases between the germline ends. The CDR3, as DNA: TGTGCCAGCAGCTTAGGCGGATCTACTGGGGCCAACGTCCTGACTTTC. Residues: CASSLGGSTGANVLTF. Full variable domain (outside the CDR3, taken from reference TRBV7-2 and TRBJ2-6): GAGVSQSPSNKVTEKGKDVELRCDPISGHTALYWYRQSLGQGLEFLIYFQGNSAPDKSGLPSDRFSAERTGGSVSTLTIQRTQQEDSAVYLCASSLGGSTGANVLTFGAGSRLTVL.

The chain combines TRBV6-5 with TRBJ2-1, with 8 nucleotides matching TRBD2. The CDR3 spans 15 residues. CDR1 MNHEY and CDR2 SVGAGI come from the germline V gene. J lost 0 bases, V lost 6 bases, and 4 bases had no gene match. The CDR3 loop is CASRHSGNSYNEQFF. The DNA of the CDR3 is TGTGCCAGCAGACATAGCGGGAACTCCTACAATGAGCAGTTCTTC.

In this sample, this clone turned up a few times. V gene TRBV18 combines with J gene TRBJ2-7, with TRBD1 as a possible D gene (6 bases). The ends were cut back, 6 bases at V and 0 bases at J, with 15 bases in the middle. The CDR3 spans 15 residues. Germline values: CDR1 KGHSH, CDR2 LQKENI. CDR3 coding DNA: TGTGCCAGCTCCCAACTCGACAGGTACTCCTACGAGCAGTACTTC. Translating it yields CASSQLDRYSYEQYF.

CDR3 protein: CASSLRRNTEAFF. The CDR3 DNA reads TGTGCCAGCAGCCTGAGAAGAAACACTGAAGCTTTCTTT. The chain combines TRBV7-9 with TRBJ1-1; D is undetermined. The CDR3 runs 13 residues. Trimming stripped 5 bases from V and 2 bases from J, with 9 bases between. Germline V lookup: CDR1 SEHNR, CDR2 FQNEAQ (reference sequence).

DNA for the CDR3: TGTGCCAGCAGTTCAACAGGGACCAGCAATCAGCCCCAGCATTTT. This gives the protein CASSSTGTSNQPQHF. The chain uses TRBV6-1 and TRBJ1-5; maybe TRBD1 (6 bases). V gave up 5 bases and J gave up 1 base, with 12 bases separating them. The CDR3 is 15 amino acids. The germline CDR1 and CDR2 sequences are MNHNS and SASEGT.

The chain has TRBV19 and TRBJ1-5; D remains ambiguous. CDR3 length: 13 amino acids. Germline V CDR1 and CDR2: LNHDA, SQIVND (reference sequence). V lost 5 bases and J 9 bases, leaving 14 bases between the germline ends. The CDR3 region is CASSFDSDRPQHF. The CDR3 nucleotides are TGTGCCAGTAGTTTCGACTCTGATCGGCCCCAGCATTTT.

This clone occurred a few times. The gene calls are TRBV30 and TRBJ1-1; D not resolved. CDR1 and CDR2 from the germline V gene are GTSNPN and SVGIG (reference sequence). V was cut by 1 base and J by 8 bases, with 8 bases left in between. The CDR3 totals 11 residues. The CDR3 DNA reads TGTGCCTGGAGTGACCAGGTGGAAGCTTTCTTT. Its translation is CAWSDQVEAFF.

The chain couples TRBV27 to TRBJ1-5; TRBD1 matches 7 bases. Germline CDR1 MNHEY, CDR2 SMNVEV (reference sequence). This CDR3 spans 16 amino acids. The ends lost 6 bases at V and 1 base at J; junction bases unmatched: 9. CDR3 nucleotides: TGTGCCAGCAGCCCCATGACAGGGAAAAGCAATCAGCCCCAGCATTTT. This encodes CASSPMTGKSNQPQHF.

The V gene is TRBV5-5, the J gene TRBJ2-7; 9 nucleotides line up with TRBD2. The CDR3 sequence is 15 residues long. J gave up 2 bases and V 0 bases, and 3 bases lay outside the gene matches. Germline CDR1 SGHKS, CDR2 YYEKEE (reference sequence). Written as DNA, the CDR3 is TGTGCCAGCAGCTTGGATGGCGGGGGGGCCTACGAGCAGTACTTC. Amino acid sequence: CASSLDGGGAYEQYF.

The rearrangement uses TRBV15 and TRBJ2-7; 8 nucleotides match TRBD1. CDR1 and CDR2 from the germline V gene are LNHNV and YYDKDF (reference sequence). V lost 0 bases, J lost 3 bases, and 4 bases stayed unmatched. The CDR3 is 15 amino acids. The CDR3 DNA follows: TGTGCCACCAGCAGAGAGGGGACAGGAAACTACGAGCAGTACTTC. Residues: CATSREGTGNYEQYF.

V usage is TRBV28 and J usage is TRBJ2-1, with D possibly being TRBD2 (6 bases). This CDR3 region has 16 residues. Trimming cost V 3 bases and J 2 bases, with 14 bases left between them. CDR1 MDHEN and CDR2 SYDVKM come from the germline V gene. The CDR3 DNA is TGTGCCAGCAGTTTGGTCGGGAGAGGTACCTACAATGAGCAGTTCTTC. It translates to CASSLVGRGTYNEQFF. Complete variable domain (other parts from reference TRBV28 and TRBJ2-1): DVKVTQSSRYLVKRTGEKVFLECVQDMDHENMFWYRQDPGLGLRLIYFSYDVKMKEKGDIPEGYSVSREKKERFSLILESASTNQTSMYLCASSLVGRGTYNEQFFGPGTRLTVL.

The J gene is TRBJ2-1, the V gene TRBV7-2; D gene ambiguous. The CDR3 is 14 residues long. CDR1 and CDR2 from the germline V gene are SGHTA and FQGNSA. V gave up 4 bases and J gave up 8 bases, with 15 bases separating them. The CDR3 sequence is CASSSDTRGHEQFF. Here the CDR3 DNA reads TGTGCCAGCAGCTCCGACACCCGTGGTCATGAGCAGTTCTTC.

The CDR3 region is CASSLSIGLGGQRTGELFF. In DNA form, the CDR3 reads TGTGCCAGCAGTTTATCGATCGGGTTAGGTGGCCAGCGAACCGGGGAGCTGTTTTTT. The rearrangement links TRBV27 to TRBJ2-2; the D is unclear. Germline V gives CDR1 MNHEY, CDR2 SMNVEV (reference sequence). The CDR3 spans 19 residues. V lost 0 bases and J lost 5, with 22 bases in between.

This rearrangement joins TRBV9 to TRBJ2-1; TRBD1 aligns across 7 bases. Trimming removed 0 bases from V and 14 bases from J; junction bases left unmatched: 8. The CDR3 has 13 residues. Germline CDR1 is SGDLS and CDR2 is YYNGEE. This CDR3 reads CASSVATETGKFF. CDR3 in DNA: TGTGCCAGCAGCGTAGCTACGGAGACAGGGAAGTTCTTC.

The J gene is TRBJ2-5, the V gene TRBV28; D not certain. The CDR3 runs 13 residues. V dropped 3 bases and J dropped 5 bases, with 10 bases sitting between them. Per the germline V gene, CDR1 is MDHEN and CDR2 is SYDVKM. CDR3 protein: CASSLRGPETQYF. CDR3 nucleotides: TGTGCCAGCAGTTTGCGTGGGCCTGAGACCCAGTACTTC.

V and J are TRBV27 and TRBJ2-5; 7 bases fit TRBD2. TRBJ2-7 matches the DNA end more closely, so the J call is doubtful. The CDR3 extends over 16 amino acids. Germline CDR1 and CDR2: MNHEY and SMNVEV (reference sequence). CDR3 in amino acids: CASSLRAGVPSYEQYF. In DNA, the CDR3 is TGTGCCAGCAGTTTAAGGGCGGGAGTCCCCTCCTACGAGCAGTACTTC.

The chain combines TRBV4-3 with TRBJ1-2, with a weak D call TRBD1 (5 bases). Per germline, CDR1 LGHNA and CDR2 YSLEER. The V and J ends lost 1 base and 3 bases respectively, with 12 bases between them. CDR3 length equals 15 residues. CDR3 bases: TGCGCCAGCAGCCAAGGGGGGGGAAGTCACTATGGCTACACCTTC. Protein: CASSQGGGSHYGYTF.

This rearrangement joins TRBV28 to TRBJ1-2, with a weak D call TRBD1 (6 bases). Trimming removed 5 bases from V and 4 bases from J, with 11 bases in between. CDR3 length equals 13 residues. Germline values: CDR1 MDHEN, CDR2 SYDVKM. The CDR3 is CASSPTGSYGYTF. CDR3 DNA: TGTGCCAGCAGTCCGACAGGATCCTATGGCTACACCTTC.

This chain uses TRBV19 with TRBJ2-3; tentative D call: TRBD1 (5 bases). CDR1 and CDR2 from the germline V gene are LNHDA and SQIVND (reference sequence). V gave up 7 bases and J gave up 2 bases, with 16 bases separating them. This CDR3 has 15 residues. The CDR3 loop is CASIERGTNTDTQYF. Written as DNA, the CDR3 is TGTGCCAGTATCGAAAGGGGAACCAACACAGATACGCAGTATTTT.

The chain uses TRBV6-5 and TRBJ1-3; 7 bases align to TRBD1. This CDR3 spans 15 amino acids. Germline CDR1 MNHEY, CDR2 SVGAGI. The V gene end was trimmed by 5 bases and the J gene end by 0 bases; junction bases not matched to a gene: 4. In DNA form, the CDR3 reads TGTGCCAGCAGTGCGGACAGGAGCTCTGGAAACACCATATATTTT. Translating gives CASSADRSSGNTIYF.

The chain has TRBV28 and TRBJ2-7; D may be TRBD1 (6 bases). V lost 3 bases and J 5 bases, leaving 17 bases between the germline ends. The CDR3 covers 15 residues. Per germline, CDR1 MDHEN and CDR2 SYDVKM. The CDR3 here is CASSFFTMDSNEQYF. DNA for the CDR3: TGTGCCAGCAGTTTTTTTACCATGGACAGCAACGAGCAGTACTTC.